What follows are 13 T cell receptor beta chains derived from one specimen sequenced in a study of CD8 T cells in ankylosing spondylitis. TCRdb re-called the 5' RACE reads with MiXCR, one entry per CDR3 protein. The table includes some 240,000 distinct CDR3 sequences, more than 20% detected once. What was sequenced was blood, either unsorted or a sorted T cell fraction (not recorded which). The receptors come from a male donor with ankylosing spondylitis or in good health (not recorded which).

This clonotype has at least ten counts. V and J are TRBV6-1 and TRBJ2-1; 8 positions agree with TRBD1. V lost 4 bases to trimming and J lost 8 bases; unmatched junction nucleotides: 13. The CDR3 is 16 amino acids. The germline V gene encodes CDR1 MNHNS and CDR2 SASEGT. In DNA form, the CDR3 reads TGTGCCAGCAGTGCCGGGACAGGTCACCTTGGGTATGAGCAGTTCTTC. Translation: CASSAGTGHLGYEQFF.

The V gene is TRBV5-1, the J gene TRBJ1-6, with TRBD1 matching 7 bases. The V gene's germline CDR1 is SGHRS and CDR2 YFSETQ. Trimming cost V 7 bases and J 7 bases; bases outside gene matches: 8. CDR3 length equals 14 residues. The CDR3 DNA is TGCGCCAGCTCCCGACAGGGCCAGAATTCACCCCTCCACTTT. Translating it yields CASSRQGQNSPLHF.

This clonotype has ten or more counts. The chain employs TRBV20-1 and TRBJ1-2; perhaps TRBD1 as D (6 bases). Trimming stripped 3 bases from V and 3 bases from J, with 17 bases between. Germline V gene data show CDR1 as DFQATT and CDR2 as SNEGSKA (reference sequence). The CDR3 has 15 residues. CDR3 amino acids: CSASHRRGADYGYTF. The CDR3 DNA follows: TGCAGTGCTAGTCACCGACGGGGGGCCGACTATGGCTACACCTTC.

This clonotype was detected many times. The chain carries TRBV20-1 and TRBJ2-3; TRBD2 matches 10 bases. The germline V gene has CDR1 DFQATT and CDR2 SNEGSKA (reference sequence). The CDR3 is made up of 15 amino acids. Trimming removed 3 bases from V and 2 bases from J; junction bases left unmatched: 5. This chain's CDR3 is CSARSGGATTDTQYF. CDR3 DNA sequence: TGCAGTGCTAGGAGCGGGGGGGCAACCACAGATACGCAGTATTTT.

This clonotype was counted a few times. CDR3 bases: TGTGCCAGCAATCTGAGCGGGGGGAGGTCCTACGAGCAGTACTTC. Its protein is CASNLSGGRSYEQYF. V is TRBV6-1 and J is TRBJ2-7; TRBD2 agrees at 9 bases. CDR3 length: 15 amino acids. CDR1 MNHNS and CDR2 SASEGT come from the germline V gene. With V trimmed by 7 bases and J by 1 base, 8 bases remained unmatched.

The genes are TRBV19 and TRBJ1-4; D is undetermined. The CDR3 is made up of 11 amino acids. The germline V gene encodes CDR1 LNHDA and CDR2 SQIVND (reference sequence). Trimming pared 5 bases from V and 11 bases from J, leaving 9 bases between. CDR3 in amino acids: CASSQDLKLFF. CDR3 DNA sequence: TGTGCCAGTAGTCAGGACCTTAAACTGTTTTTT. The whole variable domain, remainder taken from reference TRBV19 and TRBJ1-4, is DGGITQSPKYLFRKEGQNVTLSCEQNLNHDAMYWYRQDPGQGLRLIYYSQIVNDFQKGDIAEGYSVSREKKESFPLTVTSAQKNPTAFYLCASSQDLKLFFGSGTQLSVL.

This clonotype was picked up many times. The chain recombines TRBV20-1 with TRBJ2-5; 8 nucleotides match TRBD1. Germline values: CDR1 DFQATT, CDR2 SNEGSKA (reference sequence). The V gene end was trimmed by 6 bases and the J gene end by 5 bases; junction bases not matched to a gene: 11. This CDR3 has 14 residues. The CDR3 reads CSADIPRGPETQYF. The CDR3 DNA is TGCAGTGCCGACATCCCCAGGGGGCCGGAGACCCAGTACTTC.

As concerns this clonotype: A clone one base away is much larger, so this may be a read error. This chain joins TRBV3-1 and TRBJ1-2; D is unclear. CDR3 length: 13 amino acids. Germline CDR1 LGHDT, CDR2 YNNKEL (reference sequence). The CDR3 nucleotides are TGTGCCAGCAGCCAAGCTATGGGCTATGGCTTCACCTTC. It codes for CASSQAMGYGFTF. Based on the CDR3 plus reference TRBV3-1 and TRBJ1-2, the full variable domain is DTAVSQTPKYLVTQMGNDKSIKCEQNLGHDTMYWYKQDSKKFLKIMFSYNNKELIINETVPNRFSPKSPDKAHLNLHINSLELGDSAVYFCASSQAMGYGFTFGSGTRLTVV.

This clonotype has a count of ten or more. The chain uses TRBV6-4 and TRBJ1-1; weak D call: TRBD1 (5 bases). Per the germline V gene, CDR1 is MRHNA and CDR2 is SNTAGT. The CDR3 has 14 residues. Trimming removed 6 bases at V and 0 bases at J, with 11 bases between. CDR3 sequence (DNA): TGTGCCAGCAGGGACACGGACATGAACACTGAAGCTTTCTTT. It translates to CASRDTDMNTEAFF.

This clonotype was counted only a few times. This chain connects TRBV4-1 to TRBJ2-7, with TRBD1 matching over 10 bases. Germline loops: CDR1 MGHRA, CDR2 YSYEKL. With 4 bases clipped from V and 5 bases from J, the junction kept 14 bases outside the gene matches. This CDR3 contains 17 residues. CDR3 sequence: CASSRSPGTGDRDEQYF. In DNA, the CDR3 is TGCGCCAGCAGCCGGTCCCCCGGGACAGGGGATCGGGACGAGCAGTACTTC.

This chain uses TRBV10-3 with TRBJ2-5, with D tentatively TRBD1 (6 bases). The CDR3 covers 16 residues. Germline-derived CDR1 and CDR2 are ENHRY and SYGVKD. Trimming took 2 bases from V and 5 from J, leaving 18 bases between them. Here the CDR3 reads CAISENLQGSGETQYF. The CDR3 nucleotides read TGTGCCATCAGTGAGAACCTACAGGGAAGCGGTGAGACCCAGTACTTC.

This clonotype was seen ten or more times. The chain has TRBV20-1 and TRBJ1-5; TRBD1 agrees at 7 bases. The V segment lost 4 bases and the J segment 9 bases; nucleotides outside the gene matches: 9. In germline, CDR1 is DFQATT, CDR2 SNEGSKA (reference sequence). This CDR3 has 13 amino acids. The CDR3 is CSATDRDLSPQHF. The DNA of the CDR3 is TGCAGTGCTACAGACAGGGATCTGTCGCCCCAGCATTTT.

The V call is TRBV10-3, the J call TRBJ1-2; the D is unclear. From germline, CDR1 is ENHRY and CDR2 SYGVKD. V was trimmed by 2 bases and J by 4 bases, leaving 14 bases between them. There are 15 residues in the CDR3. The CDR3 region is CAISEQAEDPYGYTF. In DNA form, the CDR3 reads TGTGCCATCAGTGAGCAGGCAGAAGACCCCTATGGCTACACCTTC.